A single sample is the source of the 3 T cell receptor beta chains below, sequenced in a study of blood T cell repertoires in COVID-19 (dated by TCRdb to about 2020). The library was obtained by the immunoSEQ multiplex PCR assay. Drawn from immuneACCESS, this table holds only the in-frame rearrangements with V and J called that TCRdb kept. Clones are partly lost; checked studies trace under half to an unresolved V gene and leave the rest unexplained. In all, the sample holds over 100,000 clones, and around 84% of those were seen once. Clones ranked in the top ten supply roughly 3.1% of the sample. The sample taken for sequencing was peripheral blood. These receptors all come from a man in his forties or fifties with active or convalescent COVID-19.

This clone was detected once. V is TRBV12-3 or TRBV12-4 and J is TRBJ1-1; 7 nucleotides match TRBD1. This CDR3 has 13 amino acids. V dropped 7 bases and J dropped 10; count of bases not matched to a gene: 12. CDR3 sequence: CASTQEGARRAFF. The CDR3 bases are TGTGCCAGCACTCAGGAGGGGGCGCGGAGAGCTTTCTTT.

The genes are TRBV5-4 and TRBJ2-7; 8 bases are a match to TRBD1. This CDR3 contains 13 residues. CDR1 and CDR2 from the germline V gene are SGHNT and YYREEE (reference sequence). Losses at the gene ends were 2 bases for V and 4 bases for J; bases not matched to a gene: 2. The CDR3 DNA sequence: TGTGCCAGCAGCTTAGACAGGGGATACGAGCAGTACTTC. This codes for CASSLDRGYEQYF.

This sequence joins TRBV2 and TRBJ2-5; D unclear. The CDR3 contains 13 residues. Trimming shortened V by 4 bases and J by 5 bases, and 11 bases separated the two germline ends. Germline CDR1 SNHLY, CDR2 FYNNEI. CDR3 DNA sequence: TGTGCCAGCAGTGGTCCTAGTGCGGAGACCCAGTACTTC. It is translated as CASSGPSAETQYF.